One sample yielded the 11 T cell receptor beta chains listed below, sequenced in a study of blood T cell repertoires in COVID-19. The table came from immunoSEQ multiplex PCR; TCRdb's copy has only in-frame clones and leaves some out. The sample contains around 160,000 clones, 80% to 90% of which appear only once. Sequencing was done on a sample of peripheral blood. The receptors derive from an older woman with COVID-19, enrolled during active disease.

V and J are TRBV13 and TRBJ1-3; D unclear. The CDR3 runs 13 residues. Trimming stripped 3 bases from V and 0 bases from J, with 3 bases between. Per germline, CDR1 PRHDT and CDR2 FYEKMQ (reference sequence). The CDR3 region has the DNA TGTGCCAGCAGCTTCGGCTCTGGAAACACCATATATTTT. Translation gives CASSFGSGNTIYF.

This chain uses TRBV28 with TRBJ1-2, with D possibly being TRBD1 (5 bases). Per the germline V gene, CDR1 is MDHEN and CDR2 is SYDVKM. The ends were cut back, 3 bases at V and 3 bases at J, with 8 bases in the middle. CDR3 length: 13 amino acids. The CDR3, as DNA: TGTGCCAGCAGTTTTCTCAGGGACTATGGCTACACCTTC. Amino acids: CASSFLRDYGYTF.

On this clone itself: Distinct nucleotide sequences in the sample also encode this CDR3. The chain joins TRBV2 to TRBJ1-4; 7 bases fit TRBD1. V shed 6 bases and J 4 bases; nucleotides not matched to a gene: 5. In germline, CDR1 is SNHLY, CDR2 FYNNEI. The CDR3 runs 14 residues. The CDR3 sequence: CASRETGFNEKLFF. CDR3 DNA sequence: TGTGCCAGCAGGGAGACAGGGTTTAATGAAAAACTGTTTTTT. Looking up the rest from reference TRBV2 and TRBJ1-4 gives the full variable domain: EPEVTQTPSHQVTQMGQEVILRCVPISNHLYFYWYRQILGQKVEFLVSFYNNEISEKSEIFDDQFSVERPDGSNFTLKIRSTKLEDSAMYFCASRETGFNEKLFFGSGTQLSVL.

The J gene is TRBJ1-1, the V gene TRBV3-1 (or the pseudogene TRBV3-2); D might be TRBD1 (6 bases). Germline CDR1 LGHDT, CDR2 YNNKEL (reference sequence). This CDR3 contains 14 residues. V shed 4 bases and J shed 1 base, with 10 bases lying between them. The CDR3 reads CASSRGQQNTEAFF. CDR3 bases: TGTGCCAGCAGCCGGGGGCAGCAGAACACTGAAGCTTTCTTT.

The genes are TRBV29-1 and TRBJ1-1; a weak D match, TRBD1 (6 bases). V lost 6 bases to trimming and J lost 5 bases, with 16 bases between them. CDR3 length: 13 amino acids. Germline V gene lookup returns CDR1 SQVTM and CDR2 ANQGSEA. The CDR3: CSVDPYRVTEAFF. As DNA, the CDR3 is TGCAGCGTGGATCCCTACAGGGTTACTGAAGCTTTCTTT.

The V gene is TRBV6-6, the J gene TRBJ1-2; 11 bases agree with TRBD1. After removal of 6 bases from V and 3 bases from J, the junction contained 6 bases not matched to a gene. This CDR3 is built from 15 residues. In germline, CDR1 is MNHNY, CDR2 SVGAGI (reference sequence). The CDR3 region has the DNA TGTGCCAGCAGGACCGGGACAGGGGGGTACTATGGCTACACCTTC. This sequence encodes CASRTGTGGYYGYTF.

The J gene is TRBJ1-4, the V gene TRBV30; weak D call: TRBD1 (5 bases). The CDR3 consists of 14 residues. V lost 5 bases, J lost 2 bases, and 12 bases lay in between. Germline lookup yields CDR1 GTSNPN and CDR2 SVGIG (reference sequence). The CDR3 loop is CAWDGGGTNEKLFF. CDR3 nucleotide sequence: TGTGCCTGGGACGGGGGAGGCACTAATGAAAAACTGTTTTTT.

This sequence joins TRBV21-1 and TRBJ2-7; whether TRBD1, the table's D call, matches the DNA was not checked. TRBV21-1 is flagged as a pseudogene. CDR3 length: 14 amino acids. The chain's CDR3 is CASSLTGKGYEQYF. The CDR3 coding sequence is TGTGCCAGCAGCTTAACAGGGAAGGGCTACGAGCAGTACTTC.

The V gene is TRBV15, the J gene TRBJ2-2; 7 nucleotides match TRBD1. CDR1 and CDR2 from the germline V gene are LNHNV and YYDKDF (reference sequence). The CDR3 spans 16 residues. The V and J ends lost 1 base and 0 bases, in that order; junction bases with no gene match: 2. The DNA of the CDR3 is TGTGCCACCAGCAGAGCAGGGGGTCCGAACACCGGGGAGCTGTTTTTT. Encoded protein: CATSRAGGPNTGELFF.

This clone was observed a few times. This chain links TRBV3-1 (or the pseudogene TRBV3-2) with TRBJ1-1; TRBD1 is a possible D gene (6 bases). Per germline, CDR1 LGHDT and CDR2 YNNKEL (reference sequence). V was cut by 1 base and J by 5 bases, with 11 bases left in between. The CDR3 spans 14 residues. CDR3 residues: CASSQGQGLTEAFF. For the CDR3, the DNA is TGTGCCAGCAGCCAAGGGCAGGGGCTGACTGAAGCTTTCTTT.

The chain is built from TRBV18 and TRBJ1-4; D is ambiguous. Trimming pared 2 bases from V and 7 bases from J, leaving 11 bases between. Germline CDR1 reads KGHSH; CDR2 reads LQKENI. The CDR3 consists of 14 residues. CDR3 amino acids: CASSPGQASEKLFF. The CDR3 nucleotides read TGTGCCAGCTCACCAGGCCAGGCGAGTGAAAAACTGTTTTTT.